These 15 T cell receptor beta chains were all obtained from the same sample, sequenced in a study of cytomegalovirus exposure and HLA in healthy donors. TCRdb keeps only in-frame clones here, not all; method: immunoSEQ multiplex PCR. The sample lists about 130,000 clones; about 95% were seen once. The sample comprised PBMCs. These receptor sequences come from a man aged 18-30 years in good health and CMV-seropositive.

The chain recombines TRBV7-9 with TRBJ2-7, with 8 bases matching TRBD1. The germline V gene has CDR1 SEHNR and CDR2 FQNEAQ (reference sequence). V lost 3 bases and J lost 6; bases outside the gene matches: 4. This CDR3 is 13 amino acids long. For the CDR3, the DNA is TGTGCCAGCAGCTTGGACAGGGTTGGCGAGCAGTACTTC. This sequence encodes CASSLDRVGEQYF.

This chain uses TRBV27 with TRBJ1-5; 9 nucleotides align to TRBD1. Germline CDR1 reads MNHEY; CDR2 reads SMNVEV (reference sequence). CDR3 size: 16 residues. Trimming cost V 7 bases and J 3 bases; bases outside gene matches: 10. In DNA form, the CDR3 reads TGTGCCAGCAAGGACAGGGGTAAGGAAAACAATCAGCCCCAGCATTTT. Protein sequence: CASKDRGKENNQPQHF.

The genes are TRBV27 and TRBJ2-7; tentative D call: TRBD1 (6 bases). V gave up 2 bases and J gave up 4 bases, with 15 bases separating them. The CDR3 loop spans 15 amino acids. Germline V gives CDR1 MNHEY, CDR2 SMNVEV (reference sequence). CDR3 region: CASSLGTNREYEQYF. CDR3 DNA: TGTGCCAGCAGTTTAGGCACCAACAGGGAATACGAGCAGTACTTC.

The rearrangement uses TRBV11-2 and TRBJ2-2; 9 bases align to TRBD2. The length of the CDR3 is 15 residues. CDR1 SGHAT and CDR2 FQNNGV come from the germline V gene. The V segment lost 6 bases and the J segment 0 bases; nucleotides outside the gene matches: 2. CDR3 nucleotide sequence: TGTGCCAGCAGAATAGCGGGGGCGAACACCGGGGAGCTGTTTTTT. It specifies CASRIAGANTGELFF.

J is TRBJ2-5 and V is TRBV2; TRBD2 matches 14 bases. The germline CDR1 and CDR2 sequences are SNHLY and FYNNEI. CDR3 length: 15 residues. The J segment lost 5 bases and the V segment lost 8 bases, leaving 7 bases of the junction unmatched. This CDR3 is CASRGTSGSQETQYF. The CDR3 DNA is TGTGCCAGCCGTGGGACTAGCGGGAGTCAGGAGACCCAGTACTTC.

The chain combines TRBV7-9 with TRBJ2-3, with D perhaps matching TRBD2 (5 bases). CDR1 is SEHNR and CDR2 is FQNEAQ in the germline V gene (reference sequence). V was pared by 0 bases and J by 2 bases, with 12 bases between. This CDR3 is built from 16 residues. The CDR3 is CASSLATGWVTDTQYF. CDR3 nucleotide sequence: TGTGCCAGCAGCTTAGCTACGGGGTGGGTCACAGATACGCAGTATTTT.

This clone was seen a single time. This CDR3 is CASSRDRAYEQYF. The CDR3 DNA sequence: TGTGCCAGCAGCCGGGACAGGGCGTACGAGCAGTACTTC. V gene TRBV2 combines with J gene TRBJ2-7; 9 bases line up with TRBD1. With 6 bases clipped from V and 4 bases from J, the junction kept 4 bases outside the gene matches. Germline CDR1 SNHLY, CDR2 FYNNEI. This CDR3 region has 13 residues.

J is TRBJ2-3 and V is TRBV5-1, with 9 bases aligning to TRBD1. The length of the CDR3 is 15 residues. V trimming: 1 base; J trimming: 3 bases; junction bases outside the gene matches: 3. Per the germline V gene, CDR1 is SGHRS and CDR2 is YFSETQ. CDR3 region: CASSLTGGATDTQYF. CDR3 DNA: TGCGCCAGCAGCTTGACAGGGGGCGCAACAGATACGCAGTATTTT.

The chain is built from TRBV2 and TRBJ1-4; 10 bases agree with TRBD1. The germline V gene encodes CDR1 SNHLY and CDR2 FYNNEI. V was pared by 6 bases and J by 7 bases, with 5 bases of the junction left unmatched. The CDR3 totals 14 residues. The DNA for the CDR3 is TGTGCCAGCAGGAGGGACAGGGGCGGTGAAAAACTGTTTTTT. It yields the protein CASRRDRGGEKLFF.

The chain is built from TRBV9 and TRBJ2-1, with TRBD2 as a possible D gene (6 bases). CDR3 length: 15 amino acids. V lost 1 base to trimming and J lost 2 bases, with 10 bases between them. Germline V gene lookup returns CDR1 SGDLS and CDR2 YYNGEE. DNA of the CDR3: TGTGCCAGCAGCGTAAGAGGGGAGGCCTACAATGAGCAGTTCTTC. It specifies CASSVRGEAYNEQFF. Full variable domain (rest looked up from reference TRBV9 and TRBJ2-1): DSGVTQTPKHLITATGQRVTLRCSPRSGDLSVYWYQQSLDQGLQFLIQYYNGEERAKGNILERFSAQQFPDLHSELNLSSLELGDSALYFCASSVRGEAYNEQFFGPGTRLTVL.

V usage is TRBV5-8 and J usage is TRBJ1-2; TRBD1 matches 8 bases. Looked up from germline, CDR1 is SGHTS and CDR2 is YDEGEE. This CDR3 has 15 residues. Unmatched junction bases numbered 4, after V lost 3 bases and J lost 0 bases. The CDR3 coding sequence is TGTGCCAGCAGCTCCCTGACAGGGGCTAACTATGGCTACACCTTC. Its translation is CASSSLTGANYGYTF.

The rearrangement uses TRBV11-2 and TRBJ2-2; D may be TRBD2 (6 bases). The CDR3 runs 17 residues. V lost 5 bases, J lost 5 bases, and 21 bases lay in between. Germline V gives CDR1 SGHAT, CDR2 FQNNGV. The CDR3: CASSPLGSGKRTGELFF. The CDR3 DNA sequence: TGTGCCAGCAGCCCCCTGGGTAGCGGCAAGAGGACCGGGGAGCTGTTTTTT.

In the case of this clone: In the same sample, other DNA sequences code for this CDR3. The chain has TRBV18 and TRBJ2-7; TRBD2 is a possible D gene (5 bases). The CDR3 is 14 amino acids. From germline, CDR1 is KGHSH and CDR2 LQKENI. V lost 1 base, J lost 2 bases, and 9 bases lay in between. CDR3 region: CASSPRRGPYEQYF. CDR3 in DNA: TGTGCCAGCTCACCACGGCGAGGGCCCTACGAGCAGTACTTC.

The DNA of the CDR3 is TGTGCCAGCAGAATAAAGGACAGCTACAATCAGCCCCAGCATTTT. Protein sequence: CASRIKDSYNQPQHF. This rearrangement joins TRBV6-1 to TRBJ1-5; weak D call: TRBD1 (6 bases). The CDR3 sequence is 15 residues long. V lost 6 bases to trimming and J lost 3 bases, with 15 bases between them. Germline assignment: CDR1 MNHNS and CDR2 SASEGT.

This sequence joins TRBV21-1 and TRBJ2-1; the table names TRBD2, a call not compared with the DNA. TRBV21-1 is noted as a pseudogene. The CDR3 consists of 14 residues. CDR3: CANGTSGSADEQFF. DNA of the CDR3: TGTGCCAACGGGACTAGCGGGAGTGCTGATGAGCAGTTCTTC.